In its sample, the clone carrying this TCR beta chain was seen a few times. The data belong to a study of regulatory T cells in long-lasting Graves disease. Germline loops: CDR1 SGDLS, CDR2 YYNGEE. V dropped 4 bases and J dropped 3; count of bases not matched to a gene: 6. The CDR3 consists of 15 residues. Regarding time point: persistent/refractory GD, antithyroid drugs over 5 years with positive TRAb. Isolated PBMC RNA provided the starting material for the TCR library. TCR beta libraries were built with iRepertoire HTBI primers and Arm-PCR of CDR3 regions. Original processing notes: Across samples, 50 to 65 TRBV and 13 to 15 TRBJ segments were found. From the multiplex PCR reads, TCRdb called clonotypes with MiXCR, one entry per CDR3 protein. TCRdb, rather than the study authors, made the V and J calls. The sample holds a few hundred thousand distinct CDR3 sequences; around a fifth are singletons and the top ten take roughly an eighth.

The chain is built from TRBV9 and TRBJ2-2; TRBD1 matches at 7 bases. The sequence derives from a female donor with Graves disease. The material was peripheral blood mononuclear cells (PBMCs), obtained when the disease was refractory, from a patient treated with antithyroid drugs. The CDR3 sequence is CASSRQGFDTGELFF. CDR3 DNA: TGTGCCAGCAGCCGACAGGGTTTTGACACCGGGGAGCTGTTTTTT.